This TCR beta chain was retrieved from a study of blood T cell repertoires in COVID-19. This clone was seen just once. The CDR3 runs 15 residues. CDR1 is MDHEN, CDR2 SYDVKM, per germline. V lost 10 bases and J lost 1, with 17 bases in between. The table came from immunoSEQ multiplex PCR; TCRdb's copy has only in-frame clones and leaves some out. Among 80,000 or so clones listed, around 77% were seen once. This rearrangement joins TRBV28 to TRBJ2-4; D is undetermined. The specimen was peripheral blood. The TCR originated in a human donor in a cohort sampled during active COVID-19. In nucleotides, the CDR3 is TGTGCCACCTCCTCCGTGAGTGTGGCCAAAAACATTCAGTACTTC. Its protein product is CATSSVSVAKNIQYF.